The text below deals with one T cell receptor beta chain. This sample was taken from a study of brain T cells in children with intractable seizures. Produced via immunoSEQ multiplex PCR; TCRdb's table is partial and in-frame only. The data show under 400,000 clones, over 90% seen once. This sample's time point: blood from clinic visit 5 months post-surgery; TSC patient then seizure free. This TCR was recovered from a boy under three years old with tuberous sclerosis and intractable seizures. Sequenced material: peripheral blood, taken approximately 5 months after surgery.

The CDR3 is CASTGLGTDTQYF. DNA of the CDR3: TGTGCCAGCACGGGACTAGGGACAGATACGCAGTATTTT. The chain couples TRBV6-5 to TRBJ2-3; the match to TRBD2 covers 8 bases. V shed 7 bases, J shed 3 bases, and the junction held 3 bases outside the gene matches. CDR3 length: 13 residues. Germline loops: CDR1 MNHEY, CDR2 SVGAGI.